This T cell receptor (beta chain) originates from a study of shared clonotypes between healthy human individuals. This CDR3 region has 15 residues. Germline CDR1 reads MNHNY; CDR2 reads SVGAGI (reference sequence). Trimming took 1 base from V and 7 from J, leaving 14 bases between them. On sorted subsets, replicate PCRs used about 0.2 ug DNA, or around 30,000 T cell genomes. Assay: immunoSEQ multiplex PCR; the TCRdb copy retains only in-frame clones and omits some. This sample has millions of clones; approximately 94% occur once, and the top ten carry 1.7%. The naive CD8 population came from CD45RO-negative cells selected for CCR7, without terminally differentiated effector memory CD45RA+ cells.

This sequence was found in a man younger than 35 in good health. Some clones in this sample may be carry-over from other donors' samples. The genes are TRBV6-6 and TRBJ1-5; a weak D match, TRBD1 (5 bases). Sequencing was done on a sample of naive CD8+ T cells from PBMCs. The CDR3 sequence is CASSYWAGWDQPQHF. The CDR3 region has the DNA TGTGCCAGCAGTTACTGGGCAGGGTGGGACCAGCCCCAGCATTTT.